The clone carrying this T cell receptor beta chain was counted a few times. Its antigen remains unknown. Germline and junction disagree at one end, which may indicate a read error. CDR3 length equals 15 residues. From germline, CDR1 is MNHEY and CDR2 SMNVEV (reference sequence). The data stem from a study of response to subunit inactivated influenza vaccine. General study results and limits: Only a handful of new T cells, the authors suggested, are recruited with each seasonal influenza vaccination.

MiXCR was run by TCRdb on the RT-PCR reads, yielding one entry per CDR3 protein. Found here are approximately 730,000 distinct CDR3 sequences, about 15% of them singletons; the top ten hold 5.5% to 8%. The sequences come from PBMCs from blood, collected approximately 15 days before vaccination. This chain joins TRBV27 and TRBJ1-5; D perhaps matches TRBD1 (6 bases). This clonotype originated in a man in his fifties who received an inactivated influenza vaccine. CDR3 sequence: CANSSVDRDNQPQHF. The CDR3 DNA reads TGTGCCAACAGTTCCGTGGACAGAGACAATCAGCCCCAGCATTTT.